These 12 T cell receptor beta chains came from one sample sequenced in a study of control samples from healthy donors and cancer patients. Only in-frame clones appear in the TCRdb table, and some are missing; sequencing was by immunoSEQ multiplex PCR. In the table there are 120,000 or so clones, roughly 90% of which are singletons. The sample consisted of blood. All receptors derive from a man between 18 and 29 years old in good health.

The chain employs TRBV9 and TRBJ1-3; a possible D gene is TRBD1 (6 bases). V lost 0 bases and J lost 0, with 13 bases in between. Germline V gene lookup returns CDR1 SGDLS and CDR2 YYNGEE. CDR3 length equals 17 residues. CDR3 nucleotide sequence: TGTGCCAGCAGCGTAGCTGGGACAACGGGCTCTGGAAACACCATATATTTT. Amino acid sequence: CASSVAGTTGSGNTIYF.

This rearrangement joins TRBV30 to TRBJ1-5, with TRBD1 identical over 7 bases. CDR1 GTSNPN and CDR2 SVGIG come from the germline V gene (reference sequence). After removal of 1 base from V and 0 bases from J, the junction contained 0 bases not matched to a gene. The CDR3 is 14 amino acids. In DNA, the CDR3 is TGTGCCTGGAGTGGGACAGGTAGCAATCAGCCCCAGCATTTT. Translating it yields CAWSGTGSNQPQHF.

The DNA of the CDR3 is TGTGCCAGCAGTTCCGCTCGGGTTTCCAGTTACAATGAGCAGTTCTTC. It translates to CASSSARVSSYNEQFF. The rearrangement joins TRBV27 to TRBJ2-1; D gene uncertain. The V gene lost 4 bases and the J gene lost 4 bases, with 17 bases spanning the gap. Germline loops: CDR1 MNHEY, CDR2 SMNVEV (reference sequence). The CDR3 sequence is 16 residues long.

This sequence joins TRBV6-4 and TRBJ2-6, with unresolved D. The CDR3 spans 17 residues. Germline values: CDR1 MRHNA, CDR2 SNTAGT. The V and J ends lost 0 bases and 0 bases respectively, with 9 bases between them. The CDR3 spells CASSDSSSFSGANVLTF. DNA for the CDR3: TGTGCCAGCAGTGACTCGAGTAGCTTCTCTGGGGCCAACGTCCTGACTTTC.

CDR3 in amino acids: CASSIGGLGKSEQYF. CDR3 nucleotide sequence: TGTGCCAGCAGCATAGGAGGGCTAGGGAAGAGCGAGCAGTACTTC. J is TRBJ2-7 and V is TRBV7-7, with D maybe TRBD2 (6 bases). From germline, CDR1 is SSHAT and CDR2 FNYEAQ (reference sequence). This CDR3 spans 15 amino acids. Trimming cost V 5 bases and J 6 bases, with 20 bases left between them. Looking up the rest from reference TRBV7-7 and TRBJ2-7 gives the full variable domain: GAGVSQSPRYKVTKRGQDVTLRCDPISSHATLYWYQQALGQGPEFLTYFNYEAQPDKSGLPSDRFSAERPEGSISTLTIQRTEQRDSAMYRCASSIGGLGKSEQYFGPGTRLTVT.

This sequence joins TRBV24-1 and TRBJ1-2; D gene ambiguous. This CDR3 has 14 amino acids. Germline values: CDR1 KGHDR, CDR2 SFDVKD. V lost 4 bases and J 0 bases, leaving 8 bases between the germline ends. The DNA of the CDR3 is TGTGCCACCAGTGAGGCGAACACTAACTATGGCTACACCTTC. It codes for CATSEANTNYGYTF.

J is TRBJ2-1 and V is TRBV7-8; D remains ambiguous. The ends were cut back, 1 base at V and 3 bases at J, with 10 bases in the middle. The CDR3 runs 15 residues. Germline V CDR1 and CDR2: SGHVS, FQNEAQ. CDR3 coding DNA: TGTGCCAGCAGCTTAGAGGGATTTTTCTACAATGAGCAGTTCTTC. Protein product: CASSLEGFFYNEQFF.

In DNA, the CDR3 is TGTGCCATCACTCCGGGACAGAGAATGAACACTGAAGCTTTCTTT. Its translation: CAITPGQRMNTEAFF. The chain combines TRBV10-3 with TRBJ1-1; 7 bases are shared with TRBD1. Germline CDR1 is ENHRY and CDR2 is SYGVKD. CDR3 length: 15 residues. V lost 7 bases and J lost 0; bases outside the gene matches: 8.

The CDR3 sequence: CASSPAGAEKLFF. The DNA for the CDR3 is TGTGCCAGCAGCCCCGCGGGGGCTGAAAAACTGTTTTTT. This rearrangement joins TRBV3-1 (or the pseudogene TRBV3-2) to TRBJ1-4, with D maybe TRBD1 (6 bases). V was trimmed by 4 bases and J by 7 bases, leaving 10 bases between them. Germline V CDR1 and CDR2: LGHDT, YNNKEL (reference sequence). This CDR3 contains 13 residues.

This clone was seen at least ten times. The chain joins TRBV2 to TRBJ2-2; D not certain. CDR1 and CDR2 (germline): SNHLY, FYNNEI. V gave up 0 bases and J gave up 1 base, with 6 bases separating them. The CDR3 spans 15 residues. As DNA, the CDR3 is TGTGCCAGCAGTGAAGCGGCGGTGAACACCGGGGAGCTGTTTTTT. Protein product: CASSEAAVNTGELFF.

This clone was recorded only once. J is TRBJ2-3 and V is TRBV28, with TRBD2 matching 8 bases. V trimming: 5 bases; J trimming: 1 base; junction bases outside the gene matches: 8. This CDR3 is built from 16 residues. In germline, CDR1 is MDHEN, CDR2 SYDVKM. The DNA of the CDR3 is TGTGCCAGCAGTCCCGAGCGGGAGTGGGGCACAGATACGCAGTATTTT. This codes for CASSPEREWGTDTQYF.

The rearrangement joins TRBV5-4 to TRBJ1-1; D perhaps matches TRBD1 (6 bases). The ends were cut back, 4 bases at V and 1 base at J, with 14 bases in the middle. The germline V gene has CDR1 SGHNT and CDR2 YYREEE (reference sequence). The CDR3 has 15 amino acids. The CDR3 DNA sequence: TGTGCCAGCAGCCCGGGGGGGGGCTCGAACACTGAAGCTTTCTTT. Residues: CASSPGGGSNTEAFF.